These T cell receptor beta chains were read from a single sample in a study of shared clonotypes between healthy human individuals. TCRdb's copy holds only in-frame clones and misses some; the assay was immunoSEQ multiplex PCR. Of 1,400,000 or so clones detected, 97% to 99% appear once; the ten largest clones hold roughly 0.35%. Specimen: naive CD4+ T cells sorted from blood. All receptors come from a man aged 25-45 years in good health. Both conserved end residues are part of each CDR3. D genes are given only for firm matches. Clone sizes are given selectively: once, few, many, or a class where the clone is expanded.

TRBV19	TRBD1	TRBJ2-1	NA	CASSSQGTGSHNEQFF	TGTGCCAGTAGTAGCCAAGGGACAGGGTCCCACAATGAGCAGTTCTTC
TRBV28	NA	TRBJ2-5	NA	CASSLPHTQETQYF	TGTGCCAGCAGTTTACCGCATACCCAAGAGACCCAGTACTTC
TRBV7-8	NA	TRBJ2-7	NA	CASSSGELYEQYF	TGTGCCAGCTCTTCGGGGGAGCTCTACGAGCAGTACTTC
TRBV7-9	NA	TRBJ1-3	NA	CASSLRRGTEFSGNTIYF	TGTGCCAGCAGCTTGCGCAGGGGCACCGAGTTCTCTGGAAACACCATATATTTT
TRBV19	NA	TRBJ2-7	NA	CASSIDGIAYEQYF	TGTGCCAGTAGTATAGACGGGATTGCCTACGAGCAGTACTTC
TRBV5-1	NA	TRBJ1-1	NA	CASSLGGAGNTEAFF	TGCGCCAGCAGCTTGGGGGGCGCGGGGAACACTGAAGCTTTCTTT
TRBV7-9	NA	TRBJ2-7	NA	CASSQGIYEQYF	TGTGCCAGCAGCCAAGGTATCTACGAGCAGTACTTC
TRBV27	TRBD1	TRBJ2-7	once	CASRGRADRASSYEQYF	TGTGCCAGCAGAGGACGGGCCGACAGGGCCAGCTCCTACGAGCAGTACTTC
TRBV11-3	TRBD1	TRBJ2-7	once	CASSLGTGKSYEQYF	TGTGCCAGCAGCTTAGGGACAGGGAAGTCCTACGAGCAGTACTTC
TRBV13	TRBD2	TRBJ2-6	NA	CASSFGRSGANVLTF	TGTGCCAGCAGCTTCGGGAGGTCTGGGGCCAACGTCCTGACTTTC
TRBV15	TRBD2	TRBJ2-1	NA	CATKKGTSGRNSYNEQFF	TGTGCCACCAAAAAAGGGACTAGCGGGAGGAACAGCTACAATGAGCAGTTCTTC
TRBV7-2	NA	TRBJ2-2	NA	CASSLYLGSGELFF	TGTGCCAGCAGCTTATATCTGGGGTCCGGGGAGCTGTTTTTT
TRBV6-4	NA	TRBJ1-2	NA	CASSERAGFRGYTF	TGTGCCAGCAGTGAGAGGGCAGGGTTTCGCGGCTACACCTTC
TRBV2	TRBD1	TRBJ1-5	NA	CASNEGAGNQPQHF	TGTGCCAGCAACGAGGGGGCGGGGAATCAGCCCCAGCATTTT
TRBV9	NA	TRBJ1-1	NA	CASSVQGLGTEAFF	TGTGCCAGCAGCGTACAGGGTCTGGGCACTGAAGCTTTCTTT
TRBV11-2	NA	TRBJ2-7	NA	CASSLVLGTFVYEQYF	TGTGCCAGCAGCTTAGTTTTGGGGACTTTCGTCTACGAGCAGTACTTC
TRBV6-5	NA	TRBJ2-7	NA	CASSSLRGGGSYEQYF	TGTGCCAGCAGTTCCCTAAGAGGCGGAGGCTCCTACGAGCAGTACTTC
TRBV11-2	NA	TRBJ2-1	NA	CASNSGVGGNEQFF	TGTGCCAGCAACTCCGGAGTGGGCGGGAACGAGCAGTTCTTC
TRBV6-4	NA	TRBJ2-1	NA	CASSNEMNWDEQFF	TGTGCCAGCAGTAACGAAATGAACTGGGATGAGCAGTTCTTC
TRBV7-9	NA	TRBJ1-5	NA	CASSLGIQEIRPQHF	TGTGCCAGCAGCTTAGGCATCCAGGAGATCCGGCCCCAGCATTTT
TRBV18	NA	TRBJ2-7	NA	CASSHGEEYEQYF	TGTGCCAGCTCTCATGGAGAAGAATACGAGCAGTACTTC
TRBV6-5	TRBD1	TRBJ1-4	NA	CASSQDRINEKLFF	TGTGCCAGCAGCCAGGACAGGATTAATGAAAAACTGTTTTTT
TRBV21-1	NA	TRBJ1-3	NA	CASSTRGGTSGNTIYF	TGTGCCAGCAGCACCCGGGGAGGGACTTCTGGAAACACCATATATTTT
TRBV5-5	NA	TRBJ2-1	NA	CASSFGPSSNEQFF	TGTGCCAGCAGCTTCGGCCCTAGTTCCAATGAGCAGTTCTTC
TRBV5-1	NA	TRBJ2-2	NA	CASSARGEGELFF	TGCGCCAGCAGCGCCCGCGGGGAAGGGGAGCTGTTTTTT